Below are 26 T cell receptor beta chains sequenced from a single sample in a study of regulatory T cells in long-lasting Graves disease. Arm-PCR of CDR3 regions and iRepertoire HTBI primers were used to build TCR beta libraries. Each CDR3 protein gets one entry after TCRdb re-called the multiplex PCR reads with MiXCR. The sample lists hundreds of thousands of distinct CDR3 sequences; under 25% were seen once. Time point noted: persistent/refractory GD, antithyroid drugs over 5 years with positive TRAb. PBMC RNA was the source of the TCR library. Source: peripheral blood mononuclear cells (PBMCs), taken when the disease was refractory, from a patient treated with antithyroid drugs. Every receptor here comes from a female donor with Graves disease.

The chain recombines TRBV20-1 with TRBJ2-5, with 8 bases aligning to TRBD2. The CDR3 runs 15 residues. Germline V gene sequence: CDR1 DFQATT, CDR2 SNEGSKA (reference sequence). V lost 3 bases, J lost 7 bases, and 13 bases stayed unmatched. The DNA for the CDR3 is TGCAGTGCTAGGTCGGCGGGGGGCTCCCGAGGGACCCAGTACTTC. This gives the protein CSARSAGGSRGTQYF.

Many counts were recorded for this clonotype. This chain links TRBV3-1 with TRBJ1-6, with D hard to call. This CDR3 spans 15 amino acids. CDR1 is LGHDT and CDR2 is YNNKEL in the germline V gene (reference sequence). The V and J ends lost 0 bases and 7 bases respectively, with 10 bases between them. The CDR3 spells CASSQDTDENSPLHF. The CDR3 bases are TGTGCCAGCAGCCAAGATACGGATGAAAATTCACCCCTCCACTTT.

This clonotype was recorded a few times. The V call is TRBV9, the J call TRBJ2-7; a weak D match, TRBD2 (6 bases). In germline, CDR1 is SGDLS, CDR2 YYNGEE. The V and J ends lost 2 bases and 3 bases respectively, with 15 bases between them. There are 15 residues in the CDR3. The CDR3 nucleotides read TGTGCCAGCAGCGTTTCGGCCGGGACTCACTACGAGCAGTACTTC. Its translation: CASSVSAGTHYEQYF.

The rearrangement links TRBV2 to TRBJ2-7, with D possibly matching TRBD2 (5 bases). The CDR3 is 14 residues long. Germline-derived CDR1 and CDR2 are SNHLY and FYNNEI. Trimming left V 0 bases short and J 6 bases short, with 12 bases between. The CDR3 bases are TGTGCCAGCAGTGAAGCAGGGAGTTCCCGCGAGCAGTACTTC. Translating gives CASSEAGSSREQYF.

The rearrangement joins TRBV28 to TRBJ2-1, with TRBD2 matching 9 bases. V lost 3 bases to trimming and J lost 8 bases; unmatched junction nucleotides: 11. The CDR3 is 16 amino acids. Germline CDR1 reads MDHEN; CDR2 reads SYDVKM. The CDR3 is CASSLTRLAAGDEQFF. The DNA for the CDR3 is TGTGCCAGCAGTTTGACGAGACTAGCGGCCGGGGATGAGCAGTTCTTC.

This clonotype was seen repeatedly, ten times or more. The chain links TRBV20-1 to TRBJ1-4, with 7 bases aligning to TRBD1. The germline V gene encodes CDR1 DFQATT and CDR2 SNEGSKA (reference sequence). J gave up 0 bases and V 5 bases, and 6 bases lay outside the gene matches. The CDR3 length is 15 residues. The CDR3 loop is CSAAEGASTNEKLFF. DNA for the CDR3: TGCAGTGCTGCTGAGGGGGCTTCAACTAATGAAAAACTGTTTTTT.

This clonotype was found a few times. J is TRBJ1-1 and V is TRBV28; no firm D call. This CDR3 has 14 residues. Germline loops: CDR1 MDHEN, CDR2 SYDVKM. Deletions cut 2 bases from V and 2 bases from J, with 9 bases between. CDR3 amino acids: CASSLSDLNTEAFF. CDR3 bases: TGTGCCAGCAGTTTAAGCGATCTTAACACTGAAGCTTTCTTT. Based on the CDR3 plus reference TRBV28 and TRBJ1-1, the full variable domain is DVKVTQSSRYLVKRTGEKVFLECVQDMDHENMFWYRQDPGLGLRLIYFSYDVKMKEKGDIPEGYSVSREKKERFSLILESASTNQTSMYLCASSLSDLNTEAFFGQGTRLTVV.

The chain joins TRBV20-1 to TRBJ2-7; perhaps TRBD1 as D (6 bases). Germline V lookup: CDR1 DFQATT, CDR2 SNEGSKA (reference sequence). V lost 0 bases and J lost 3, with 15 bases in between. The CDR3 has 15 amino acids. The CDR3 protein is CSARDGRRQDYEQYF. DNA of the CDR3: TGCAGTGCTAGAGATGGCCGAAGACAGGACTACGAGCAGTACTTC.

This clonotype turned up a few times. The chain joins TRBV6-1 to TRBJ2-1; the match to TRBD2 covers 11 bases. The V segment lost 8 bases and the J segment 0 bases; nucleotides outside the gene matches: 12. The length of the CDR3 is 18 residues. CDR1 is MNHNS and CDR2 is SASEGT in the germline V gene. The CDR3 is CASQGLAGSKLSYNEQFF. In nucleotides, the CDR3 is TGTGCCAGCCAAGGACTAGCGGGTTCCAAACTCTCCTACAATGAGCAGTTCTTC.

This clonotype was recorded many times. The CDR3 spells CASSLEGTGGTEAFF. Written as DNA, the CDR3 is TGTGCCAGCAGCTTAGAAGGGACAGGGGGGACTGAAGCTTTCTTT. The chain couples TRBV7-9 to TRBJ1-1; 11 bases are a match to TRBD1. V was pared by 1 base and J by 5 bases, with 3 bases of the junction left unmatched. The CDR3 totals 15 residues. The germline V gene encodes CDR1 SEHNR and CDR2 FQNEAQ (reference sequence). Together with reference TRBV7-9 and TRBJ1-1, the CDR3 gives the full variable domain: DTGVSQNPRHKITKRGQNVTFRCDPISEHNRLYWYRQTLGQGPEFLTYFQNEAQLEKSRLLSDRFSAERPKGSFSTLEIQRTEQGDSAMYLCASSLEGTGGTEAFFGQGTRLTVV.

This chain uses TRBV20-1 with TRBJ1-1; a weak D match, TRBD1 (6 bases). The V end was cut by 6 bases, the J end by 4 bases, with 18 bases between. Germline V gene data show CDR1 as DFQATT and CDR2 as SNEGSKA (reference sequence). This CDR3 is built from 14 residues. Here the CDR3 DNA reads TGCAGTGCCCTTAGGGGGGGGGGGCGCACTGAAGCTTTCTTT. As protein: CSALRGGGRTEAFF.

The rearrangement uses TRBV29-1 and TRBJ2-7; D gene unclear. The CDR3 runs to 11 residues. The ends were cut back, 4 bases at V and 3 bases at J, with 7 bases in the middle. The germline V gene encodes CDR1 SQVTM and CDR2 ANQGSEA. CDR3: CSVGGYYEQYF. The DNA of the CDR3 is TGCAGCGTTGGAGGCTACTACGAGCAGTACTTC.

This clonotype showed up many times. V gene TRBV11-2 combines with J gene TRBJ1-2; no clear D. Germline loops: CDR1 SGHAT, CDR2 FQNNGV. The CDR3 is 15 amino acids. V lost 4 bases and J 4 bases, leaving 16 bases between the germline ends. DNA for the CDR3: TGTGCCAGCAGCTCTCCAAGACGGCCGCTCTATGGCTACACCTTC. It encodes CASSSPRRPLYGYTF.

This clonotype was counted at least ten times. The chain links TRBV29-1 to TRBJ1-5; 7 bases align to TRBD1. This CDR3 region has 13 residues. Germline V gene lookup returns CDR1 SQVTM and CDR2 ANQGSEA. V dropped 6 bases and J dropped 3; count of bases not matched to a gene: 5. As DNA, the CDR3 is TGCAGCGTGGACACAGGGGACAATCAGCCCCAGCATTTT. This sequence encodes CSVDTGDNQPQHF. The full variable domain, its missing parts supplied by reference TRBV29-1 and TRBJ1-5, is SAVISQKPSRDICQRGTSLTIQCQVDSQVTMMFWYRQQPGQSLTLIATANQGSEATYESGFVIDKFPISRPNLTFSTLTVSNMSPEDSSIYLCSVDTGDNQPQHFGDGTRLSIL.

This clonotype came up a few times. This sequence joins TRBV6-1 and TRBJ1-1, with TRBD1 as a possible D gene (6 bases). The germline gives CDR1 MNHNS, CDR2 SASEGT. There are 13 residues in the CDR3. V was shortened by 6 bases and J by 5 bases, with 13 bases between the two germline ends. In DNA form, the CDR3 reads TGTGCCAGCAGAACAGGGCCATGGACTGAAGCTTTCTTT. It encodes CASRTGPWTEAFF.

The chain has TRBV10-3 and TRBJ2-3; D is perhaps TRBD1 or TRBD2 (5 bases each). CDR3 size: 14 residues. The germline V gene has CDR1 ENHRY and CDR2 SYGVKD. The ends were cut back, 11 bases at V and 5 bases at J, with 20 bases in the middle. This chain's CDR3 is CASTRDVRGDTQYF. The CDR3 nucleotides read TGTGCCTCCACCCGGGACGTGAGGGGAGATACGCAGTATTTT.

This clonotype appeared a single time. V and J are TRBV5-1 and TRBJ2-7; the D gene is possibly TRBD2 (6 bases). Germline CDR1 reads SGHRS; CDR2 reads YFSETQ. With 5 bases removed from V and 3 bases from J, the gap between germline ends came to 24 bases. The CDR3 contains 17 residues. The CDR3 is CASSYSALGLTYYEQYF. CDR3 sequence (DNA): TGCGCCAGCAGTTATTCAGCCCTGGGACTTACCTACTACGAGCAGTACTTC.

On this clonotype: Compared with germline, one end of the junction differs, possibly owing to a read error. This chain joins TRBV10-3 and TRBJ2-2; 7 bases fit TRBD1. Germline V CDR1 and CDR2: ENHRY, SYGVKD. CDR3 length: 16 residues. CDR3 residues: CAIGPRQGLNIGELFF. As DNA, the CDR3 is TGTGCCATCGGACCAAGACAGGGCCTGAACATCGGGGAGCTGTTTTTT.

This clonotype was seen many times. The rearrangement uses TRBV20-1 and TRBJ1-1, with a possible D match to TRBD1 (5 bases). Per the germline V gene, CDR1 is DFQATT and CDR2 is SNEGSKA (reference sequence). V was pared by 4 bases and J by 3 bases, with 12 bases between. This CDR3 region has 13 residues. The CDR3 protein is CSAIQGGDTEAFF. CDR3 in DNA: TGCAGTGCTATCCAGGGTGGGGACACTGAAGCTTTCTTT.

This clonotype has more than one count but fewer than ten. V usage is TRBV5-1 and J usage is TRBJ2-7; D unresolved. With 4 bases removed from V and 0 bases from J, the gap between germline ends came to 17 bases. The germline V gene has CDR1 SGHRS and CDR2 YFSETQ. This CDR3 comprises 16 residues. CDR3 DNA: TGCGCCAGCAGCGAATGGGGTGGTGTGACCTCCTACGAGCAGTACTTC. It yields the protein CASSEWGGVTSYEQYF. Combining the CDR3 with reference TRBV5-1 and TRBJ2-7 gives the whole variable domain KAGVTQTPRYLIKTRGQQVTLSCSPISGHRSVSWYQQTPGQGLQFLFEYFSETQRNKGNFPGRFSGRQFSNSRSEMNVSTLELGDSALYLCASSEWGGVTSYEQYFGPGTRLTVT.

This clonotype turned up a few times. The chain has TRBV11-2 and TRBJ2-7, with D tentatively TRBD1 or TRBD2 (6 bases each). V was shortened by 4 bases and J by 5 bases, with 18 bases between the two germline ends. The germline V gene has CDR1 SGHAT and CDR2 FQNNGV. The CDR3 has 15 amino acids. CDR3 protein: CASSSLRGAKNEQYF. CDR3 nucleotide sequence: TGTGCCAGCAGCTCCCTGAGGGGGGCGAAGAACGAGCAGTACTTC.

In this sample, this clonotype turned up many times. The V call is TRBV7-8, the J call TRBJ1-6; possibly TRBD1 for D (5 bases). Trimming took off 4 bases at V and 9 bases at J, with 10 bases between the two ends. In germline, CDR1 is SGHVS, CDR2 FQNEAQ. CDR3 length equals 13 residues. This CDR3 is CASSWGGGSPLHF. DNA of the CDR3: TGTGCCAGCAGCTGGGGCGGAGGTTCACCCCTCCACTTT.

This chain connects TRBV5-1 to TRBJ1-6; a possible D gene is TRBD1 (5 bases). CDR1 is SGHRS and CDR2 is YFSETQ in the germline V gene. V was pared by 10 bases and J by 4 bases, with 18 bases between. This CDR3 is built from 15 residues. The DNA for the CDR3 is TGCGCCTCAGCAGCAGGGCCAGGATATAATTCACCCCTCCACTTT. Translation: CASAAGPGYNSPLHF. Full variable domain (remainder filled in from reference TRBV5-1 and TRBJ1-6): KAGVTQTPRYLIKTRGQQVTLSCSPISGHRSVSWYQQTPGQGLQFLFEYFSETQRNKGNFPGRFSGRQFSNSRSEMNVSTLELGDSALYLCASAAGPGYNSPLHFGNGTRLTVT.

The chain is built from TRBV20-1 and TRBJ2-5; D is perhaps TRBD1 or TRBD2 (5 bases each). Trimming removed 6 bases at V and 1 base at J, with 12 bases between. The CDR3 runs to 13 residues. Germline V gives CDR1 DFQATT, CDR2 SNEGSKA (reference sequence). The CDR3 DNA reads TGCAGTGCCCCGGGGCAATTCCAAGAGACCCAGTACTTC. Its translation: CSAPGQFQETQYF.

This clonotype was detected many times. The rearrangement links TRBV6-1 to TRBJ1-2; 9 bases fit TRBD1. Germline CDR1 MNHNS, CDR2 SASEGT. The length of the CDR3 is 14 residues. V lost 6 bases to trimming and J lost 3 bases; unmatched junction nucleotides: 5. The CDR3 DNA reads as TGTGCCAGCAGCCAACGGACAGGGGACTATGGCTACACCTTC. This encodes CASSQRTGDYGYTF.

This chain joins TRBV7-3 and TRBJ1-3; D not resolved. Germline lookup yields CDR1 SGHTA and CDR2 FQGTGA. V was pared by 4 bases and J by 4 bases, with 11 bases between. The CDR3 consists of 14 residues. The CDR3 DNA follows: TGTGCCAGCAGCTCAGGCACAGCCGGAAACACCATATATTTT. Its translation: CASSSGTAGNTIYF. The full variable domain, with the rest looked up from reference TRBV7-3 and TRBJ1-3, is GAGVSQTPSNKVTEKGKYVELRCDPISGHTALYWYRQSLGQGPEFLIYFQGTGAADDSGLPNDRFFAVRPEGSVSTLKIQRTERGDSAVYLCASSSGTAGNTIYFGEGSWLTVV.